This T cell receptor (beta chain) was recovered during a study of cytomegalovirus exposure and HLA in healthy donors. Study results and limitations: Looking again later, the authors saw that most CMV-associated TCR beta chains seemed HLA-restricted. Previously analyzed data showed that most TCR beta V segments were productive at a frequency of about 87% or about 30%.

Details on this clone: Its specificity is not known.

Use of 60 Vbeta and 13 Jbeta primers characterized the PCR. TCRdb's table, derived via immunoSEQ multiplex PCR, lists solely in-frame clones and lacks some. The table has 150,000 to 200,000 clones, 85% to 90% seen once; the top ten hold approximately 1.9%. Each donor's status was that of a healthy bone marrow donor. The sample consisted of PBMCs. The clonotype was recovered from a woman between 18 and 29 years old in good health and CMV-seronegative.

This CDR3 is CASGLHPGLAGMYEQFF. The DNA of the CDR3 is TGTGCTAGTGGTTTGCACCCTGGACTAGCGGGGATGTATGAGCAGTTCTTC. This chain joins TRBV12-5 and TRBJ2-1; TRBD2 matches at 12 bases. Per germline, CDR1 LGHNT and CDR2 FRNRAP. There are 17 residues in the CDR3. Trimming cost V 2 bases and J 8 bases; bases outside gene matches: 10.